This T cell receptor beta chain was identified during a study of spatial heterogeneity in lung cancer (dated by TCRdb to about 2019). The study in broad terms: Beta-chain transcripts were consistently detected in greater numbers than alpha-chain transcripts, which likely reflected higher beta-chain transcript abundance. In non-small cell lung cancer, the study quantitatively compared TCR alpha and beta repertoires across several tumor regions, matched nontumor lung, and blood. In the raw uncorrected reads, each unique combination of TCR and UMI appeared more than ten times on average. At surgery, hundreds of tumor regions, around 67 matched nontumor lung samples and fewer than 60 PBMC samples were TCR-sequenced for both alpha and beta chains. Nonsynonymous mutation counts, determined by whole-exome sequencing of tumor tissue, were related to TCR repertoire features.

The CDR3 goes from the cysteine to the phenylalanine over 15 residues. Left in the record is the CDR3 DNA by itself, 45 bases read in frame from the first base. V is shortened by 0 bases, J by 1 base, and the region joining them spans 8 bases. Per the germline V gene (reference sequence), SGHNT is the CDR1 and YYREEE is the CDR2. As concerns this clonotype: There is no known antigen for this receptor. No base quality information exists; no much larger clone differs at one position.

Libraries were constructed by 5' RACE. The sequencing machine was a NextSeq 500. The TCR library protocol attached a unique molecular identifier to each TCR cDNA molecule to allow correction of PCR and sequencing errors. As for the authors' bioinformatics: TCR identification, UMI-based error correction and CDR3 extraction were performed with Decombinator tools. TCRs above a frequency of 2 per 1,000, corresponding to the top 1% of the tumor frequency distribution, were defined as expanded. Renyi diversity was calculated using the R vegan package after each repertoire was subsampled 100 times to 5,000 TCRs. To build CDR3 similarity networks, amino acid triplet string-kernel similarity was used, and CDR3s were connected when their pairwise similarity was above 0.82. The public reads were run again by TCRdb, first through fastp at Q25 and then through MiXCR, and only productive beta chains were kept. Duplicate CDR3 protein sequences are folded into a single record with the most common DNA and genes. These V and J calls derive from TCRdb rather than the authors' analysis. The table for this sample lists more than 30,000 distinct CDR3 sequences; around 5.2% of them were counted only once. The top ten hold about a quarter of the sample.

Points the paper makes about the study in general: Additional single-cell paired TCR alpha and beta sequencing was considered necessary to confirm, at a functional level, the hypothesis that regional TCRs recognize regional mutations. Ubiquitous expanded tumor TCRs showed up in blood more often at tumor resection than at routine follow-up.

Reading the label with the study, this specimen's time point is: sample taken at primary tumor resection. Whole RNA extracted from tumor and nontumor lung tissue, or from cryopreserved PBMC samples, was used for TCR sequencing without cell sorting. The donors were 60 to 80 patients from the lung TRACERx cohort who had early-stage, untreated non-small cell lung cancer. A patient was chosen for TCR sequencing only when enough RNA was available from at least two tumor regions. Sequencing was performed on PBMCs, taken at surgery. The clonotype originates from a female donor with early-stage non-small cell lung cancer. The chain is encoded by TRBV5-4 joined to TRBJ2-1; no D gene is confidently identified. The nucleotide sequence is TGTGCCAGCAGCTTGGATCCGAGTTCCTACAATGAGCAGTTCTTC. Translated, it gives CASSLDPSSYNEQFF.